Shown below are 14 T cell receptor beta chains from a single sample sequenced in a study of cytomegalovirus exposure and HLA in healthy donors. PCR used 60 Vbeta primers and 13 Jbeta primers. Sequencing was performed with immunoSEQ multiplex PCR; in TCRdb, only in-frame clones are kept and a portion is missing. The sample records 200,000 to 250,000 clones, around 80% being singletons. The sequenced sample was PBMCs. The receptors come from a boy aged 5-17 years in good health and CMV-seronegative.

As for this clone: A junction end diverges from the germline sequence, so it may reflect a read error. The chain joins TRBV4-1 to TRBJ2-7, with D maybe TRBD1 (5 bases). The CDR3 has 15 residues. Germline V CDR1 and CDR2: MGHRA, YSYEKL. The CDR3 loop is CASSQDWGGFYEQYF. CDR3 DNA sequence: TGTGCCAGCAGCCAAGATTGGGGCGGATTCTACGAGCAGTACTTC.

This rearrangement joins TRBV27 to TRBJ1-2, with 10 bases aligning to TRBD1. V lost 2 bases, J lost 8 bases, and 2 bases stayed unmatched. This CDR3 region has 13 residues. Germline V gene lookup returns CDR1 MNHEY and CDR2 SMNVEV (reference sequence). The CDR3 is CASSLQTGGGYTF. CDR3 nucleotide sequence: TGTGCCAGCAGTTTACAGACAGGGGGCGGCTACACCTTC.

The V call is TRBV4-1, the J call TRBJ2-3, with TRBD2 identical over 7 bases. The CDR3 is made up of 18 amino acids. Germline CDR1 reads MGHRA; CDR2 reads YSYEKL. Unmatched junction bases numbered 9, after V lost 0 bases and J lost 0 bases. DNA for the CDR3: TGCGCCAGCAGCCAAGATCCCACTACTAGCGTCAGCACAGATACGCAGTATTTT. This gives the protein CASSQDPTTSVSTDTQYF.

This CDR3 reads CAWSVQAGKYGYTF. The CDR3 nucleotides are TGTGCCTGGAGTGTACAGGCAGGGAAGTATGGCTACACCTTC. The J gene is TRBJ1-2, the V gene TRBV30; perhaps TRBD1 as D (5 bases). Germline CDR1 and CDR2: GTSNPN and SVGIG (reference sequence). Trimming removed 0 bases at V and 5 bases at J, with 13 bases between. This CDR3 spans 14 amino acids. The full variable domain, with the rest looked up from reference TRBV30 and TRBJ1-2, is SQTIHQWPATLVQPVGSPLSLECTVEGTSNPNLYWYRQAAGRGLQLLFYSVGIGQISSEVPQNLSASRPQDRQFILSSKKLLLSDSGFYLCAWSVQAGKYGYTFGSGTRLTVV.

In nucleotides, the CDR3 is TGTGCCAGCAGTACCCGTGGGGGCCTACACTATGGCTACACCTTC. Protein product: CASSTRGGLHYGYTF. V is TRBV6-5 and J is TRBJ1-2; D possibly corresponds to TRBD1 (6 bases). Trimming left V 5 bases short and J 3 bases short, with 16 bases between. This CDR3 spans 15 amino acids. Germline CDR1 is MNHEY and CDR2 is SVGAGI.

As DNA, the CDR3 is TGTGCCAGCAGTACCTCAGGAGCCGGGGTGAACTATGGCTACACCTTC. It is translated as CASSTSGAGVNYGYTF. The chain is built from TRBV6-6 and TRBJ1-2; D remains unclear. Trimming stripped 5 bases from V and 2 bases from J, with 18 bases between. The CDR3 runs 16 residues. In germline, CDR1 is MNHNY, CDR2 SVGAGI (reference sequence).

The chain is built from TRBV5-5 and TRBJ2-2; TRBD1 matches 9 bases. V was pared by 4 bases and J by 5 bases, with 12 bases of the junction left unmatched. The germline CDR1 and CDR2 sequences are SGHKS and YYEKEE (reference sequence). This CDR3 region has 17 residues. CDR3 sequence: CASSRVNPGQGTGELFF. CDR3 sequence (DNA): TGTGCCAGCAGCCGAGTAAATCCGGGACAGGGAACCGGGGAGCTGTTTTTT.

The chain uses TRBV6-5 and TRBJ1-2; TRBD1 is a possible D gene (6 bases). Germline CDR1 reads MNHEY; CDR2 reads SVGAGI. The CDR3 is 14 amino acids. V was pared by 4 bases and J by 6 bases, with 15 bases between. The CDR3: CASSSRTVFDGYTF. Here the CDR3 DNA reads TGTGCCAGCAGTTCCAGGACAGTTTTCGATGGCTACACCTTC.

J is TRBJ1-2 and V is TRBV9, with D maybe TRBD1 (6 bases). The V end lost 0 bases, the J end lost 0 bases, and 9 bases lay between the germline ends. The CDR3 runs to 15 residues. CDR1 SGDLS and CDR2 YYNGEE come from the germline V gene. The CDR3 is CASSVEQGTNYGYTF. DNA of the CDR3: TGTGCCAGCAGCGTAGAACAGGGCACTAACTATGGCTACACCTTC.

This clone is a singleton in its sample. This chain links TRBV5-1 with TRBJ1-2, with a tentative D call TRBD1 (6 bases). CDR1 and CDR2 from the germline V gene are SGHRS and YFSETQ. V lost 3 bases, J lost 2 bases, and 14 bases lay in between. The CDR3 covers 15 residues. The CDR3 is CASSSLGGANYGYTF. In DNA, the CDR3 is TGCGCCAGCAGCTCCCTTGGGGGGGCAAACTATGGCTACACCTTC.

This clone was detected a few times. The chain is built from TRBV6-1 and TRBJ1-5, with D unresolved. Germline CDR1 reads MNHNS; CDR2 reads SASEGT. The CDR3 runs to 14 residues. Trimming cost V 4 bases and J 7 bases, with 14 bases left between them. Here the CDR3 DNA reads TGTGCCAGCAGTGCCCGGGAATCGCGCCAGCCCCAGCATTTT. Protein: CASSARESRQPQHF.

This clone was detected once. The chain combines TRBV7-2 with TRBJ2-1; 12 bases agree with TRBD2. This CDR3 is built from 16 residues. The V segment lost 1 base and the J segment 4 bases; nucleotides outside the gene matches: 2. CDR1 is SGHTA and CDR2 is FQGNSA in the germline V gene. In DNA form, the CDR3 reads TGTGCCAGCAGCTTAGGGACTAGCGGGGCATACAATGAGCAGTTCTTC. Residues: CASSLGTSGAYNEQFF.

V is TRBV10-3 and J is TRBJ2-2, with 8 nucleotides matching TRBD1. CDR1 and CDR2 from the germline V gene are ENHRY and SYGVKD. With V trimmed by 4 bases and J by 0 bases, 1 base remained unmatched. There are 15 residues in the CDR3. DNA of the CDR3: TGTGCCATCAGTGGGGGACAGGCGAACACCGGGGAGCTGTTTTTT. Protein sequence: CAISGGQANTGELFF.

As to this clone: Other nucleotide sequences from this sample produce the same CDR3. The chain combines TRBV19 with TRBJ2-7; TRBD1 is a possible D gene (6 bases). The CDR3 spans 14 residues. V gave up 3 bases and J gave up 3 bases, with 12 bases separating them. Germline V gene data show CDR1 as LNHDA and CDR2 as SQIVND (reference sequence). The CDR3 region is CASSIDWGRYEQYF. CDR3 in DNA: TGTGCCAGTAGTATTGATTGGGGGCGCTACGAGCAGTACTTC.